This is a list of T cell receptor beta chains from one sample in a study of blood T cell repertoires in COVID-19. Data came from immunoSEQ multiplex PCR; TCRdb stores just in-frame clones and leaves some out. The sample has a few hundred thousand clones; around 89% are singletons. What was sequenced was peripheral blood. The source is a man between 25 and 39 years old with acute or convalescent COVID-19. Each CDR3 is given with its conserved first and last residue. The D gene is left open where the match is weak. Expanded clones get a size class; other rows say once, few or many, or leave the size out.

v_gene	abundance	d_gene	j_gene	CDR3aa	CDR3nt
TRBV11-2	once	TRBD2	TRBJ2-1	CASSRGLAGPYNEQFF	TGTGCCAGCAGCCGAGGACTAGCGGGGCCCTACAATGAGCAGTTCTTC
TRBV24-1	-	TRBD1	TRBJ1-5	CATSDGTDYSNQPQHF	TGTGCCACCAGTGACGGGACAGACTATAGCAATCAGCCCCAGCATTTT
TRBV10-3	-	TRBD2	TRBJ2-1	CAISMTSGYNEQFF	TGTGCCATCAGTATGACTAGCGGGTACAATGAGCAGTTCTTC
TRBV6-5	-	TRBD1	TRBJ2-7	CASMTGVGPYEQYF	TGTGCCAGCATGACAGGGGTGGGACCTTACGAGCAGTACTTC
TRBV4-1	-	TRBD1	TRBJ2-7	CASSQGVTPGQGPRF	TGCGCCAGCAGCCAAGGTGTGACTCCGGGACAGGGTCCGAGATTC
TRBV6-6	-	-	TRBJ1-2	CASSPGATANYGYTF	TGTGCCAGCAGTCCCGGAGCCACCGCCAACTATGGCTACACCTTC
TRBV28	-	-	TRBJ2-1	CASWKTWGVEQFF	TGTGCCAGCTGGAAAACTTGGGGGGTAGAGCAGTTCTTC
TRBV19	-	-	TRBJ1-4	CASSIGGGQGKSEKLFF	TGTGCCAGTAGTATAGGAGGAGGGCAAGGGAAGAGTGAAAAACTGTTTTTT
TRBV24-1	-	TRBD2	TRBJ2-1	CATSDLPRGGYNEQFF	TGTGCCACCAGTGATTTGCCGCGGGGGGGCTACAATGAGCAGTTCTTC
TRBV13	-	TRBD1	TRBJ1-1	CASSSRQGGTEAFF	TGTGCCAGCAGCTCGCGACAGGGAGGTACTGAAGCTTTCTTT
TRBV30	-	TRBD1	TRBJ1-2	CAWVGQGNYGYTF	TGTGCCTGGGTTGGACAGGGGAACTATGGCTACACCTTC
TRBV28	many	TRBD1	TRBJ1-2	CASSLLVDRAYGYTF	TGTGCCAGCAGTTTACTAGTAGACAGGGCCTATGGCTACACCTTC
TRBV6-5	-	TRBD1	TRBJ1-5	CASSYSGTGNQPQHF	TGTGCCAGCAGTTACTCAGGGACAGGGAATCAGCCCCAGCATTTT
TRBV28	-	TRBD1	TRBJ1-2	CASSLARGQGNGYTF	TGTGCCAGCAGTTTGGCCCGCGGACAGGGCAATGGCTACACCTTC
TRBV30	-	-	TRBJ2-3	CAWSVLGHGTDTQYF	TGTGCCTGGAGTGTACTGGGGCATGGCACAGATACGCAGTATTTT
TRBV7-9	-	TRBD1	TRBJ1-3	CASSSSMDRGLNTIYF	TGTGCCAGCAGCTCGTCTATGGACAGGGGGCTTAACACCATATATTTT
TRBV6-4	-	-	TRBJ1-1	CASSDSRNGNTEAFF	TGTGCCAGCAGTGACTCGCGTAACGGGAACACTGAAGCTTTCTTT
TRBV5-5	-	TRBD2	TRBJ2-3	CASSFDSGVSTDTQYF	TGTGCCAGCAGCTTTGATAGCGGGGTTAGCACAGATACGCAGTATTTT
TRBV5-4	-	-	TRBJ2-1	CASSRPLEVDEQFF	TGTGCCAGCAGCCGCCCACTCGAGGTCGATGAGCAGTTCTTC
TRBV7-9	-	TRBD1	TRBJ1-1	CASSLGQGARTEAFF	TGTGCCAGCAGCTTAGGCCAGGGGGCTCGGACTGAAGCTTTCTTT
TRBV5-6	-	-	TRBJ1-2	CASSLGQAAPGYTF	TGTGCCAGCAGCTTGGGTCAGGCCGCCCCCGGCTACACCTTC
TRBV6-5	once	-	TRBJ1-1	CASSSRGGNTEAFF	TGTGCCAGCAGTTCCAGGGGTGGGAACACTGAAGCTTTCTTT